The source of this T cell receptor beta chain is a study of CD8 T cells in ankylosing spondylitis. Using quantitative 5'-RACE with molecular barcodes, the authors made TCR beta libraries. Each CDR3 protein gets one entry after TCRdb re-called the 5' RACE reads with MiXCR. The repertoire holds 150,000 or so distinct CDR3 sequences, with under 35% as singletons. Study results and limitations: Disease-linked clones bore a CD8+ phenotype and were relatively rare in peripheral blood. Earlier work had already found some motif variants in reactive arthritis synovial fluid and blood.

This clonotype was observed a few times. The antigen is unknown. This receptor was taken from a male donor with ankylosing spondylitis. The sequencing input was synovial fluid, either unsorted or a sorted T cell fraction (not recorded which).

CDR3 in DNA: TGTGCCAGCAGTTACGGGGAAAGGGGGTCTGGAAACACCATATATTTT. Encoded protein: CASSYGERGSGNTIYF. The rearrangement joins TRBV6-2 or TRBV6-3 to TRBJ1-3; D perhaps matches TRBD1 (6 bases). Germline V lookup: CDR1 MNHEY, CDR2 SVGEGT. The CDR3 is 16 amino acids. V dropped 2 bases and J dropped 1 base, with 12 bases sitting between them.